A selection of T cell receptor beta chains follows, all from one sample in a study of blood T cell repertoires in COVID-19. Libraries were prepared by immunoSEQ multiplex PCR; TCRdb keeps only in-frame clonotypes and omits some of them. The sample yields 150,000 to 200,000 clones, roughly 80% seen once. Sequencing input: PBMCs or T cells enriched from blood (not recorded which). These receptors all come from a woman aged 60-75 years with acute COVID-19. Each CDR3 is given with its conserved first and last residue. A D gene is named only where the DNA matches it firmly. Only part of the rows carry a size: once, few, many, or a class if the clone is expanded.

V: TRBV19; J: TRBJ2-5; D: TRBD2; size: once; CDR3: CASSKPQVAGEGETQYF; DNA: TGTGCCAGTAGTAAACCACAGGTAGCGGGAGAAGGAGAGACCCAGTACTTC
V: TRBV30; J: TRBJ1-6; D: .; size: .; CDR3: CAWSFPQGYSPLHF; DNA: TGTGCCTGGAGCTTCCCTCAGGGGTATTCACCCCTCCACTTT
V: TRBV4-3; J: TRBJ2-3; D: .; size: .; CDR3: CASSQEKGPWDTQYF; DNA: TGCGCCAGCAGCCAAGAGAAGGGGCCTTGGGATACGCAGTATTTT
V: TRBV18; J: TRBJ1-4; D: .; size: .; CDR3: CASSPAATNEKLFF; DNA: TGTGCCAGCTCACCGGCAGCAACTAATGAAAAACTGTTTTTT
V: TRBV12-3/TRBV12-4; J: TRBJ2-2; D: .; size: .; CDR3: CASSLQEHRELFF; DNA: TGTGCCAGCAGTTTACAGGAACACCGGGAGCTGTTTTTT
V: TRBV11-2; J: TRBJ2-7; D: .; size: medium-sized; CDR3: CASSPGGGSSEQYF; DNA: TGTGCCAGCAGCCCCGGGGGCGGGAGTTCCGAGCAGTACTTC
V: TRBV4-1; J: TRBJ2-3; D: TRBD2; size: many; CDR3: CASSSLYGRGVTDTQYF; DNA: TGCGCCAGCAGCTCGCTGTACGGGCGGGGGGTCACAGATACGCAGTATTTT
V: TRBV24-1; J: TRBJ2-2; D: TRBD1; size: few; CDR3: CATSAPGTGFLGSNTGELFF; DNA: TGTGCCACCAGTGCCCCCGGGACAGGGTTCCTGGGCTCGAACACCGGGGAGCTGTTTTTT
V: TRBV27; J: TRBJ2-7; D: .; size: .; CDR3: CASSSRYEQYF; DNA: TGTGCCAGCAGTTCCCGGTACGAGCAGTACTTC
V: TRBV20-1; J: TRBJ1-2; D: .; size: .; CDR3: CSARDLYGYTF; DNA: TGCAGTGCTAGAGATCTGTATGGCTACACCTTC